This T cell receptor beta chain is drawn from a study of T cells in narcolepsy. Background on the study: Patients with NT1 or NT2 and healthy control donors were enrolled.

Only in-frame clones appear in the TCRdb table, and some are missing; sequencing was by immunoSEQ multiplex PCR. The sample includes 28,000 or so clones, roughly four fifths seen only once; the top ten take approximately 1%. The CDR3 length is 13 residues. The germline V gene has CDR1 MRHNA and CDR2 SNTAGT. V was cut by 6 bases and J by 1 base, with 9 bases left in between. Study-level points and caveats: Comparing one patient's CSF and blood CD4+ clonotypes highlighted HCRT- and TRIB2-specific autoreactive clonotypes.

As to this clone: Its specificity is unknown.

Sequencing used CD45RA- memory CD4+ T cells from PBMCs. The rearrangement uses TRBV6-4 and TRBJ1-2; D is undetermined. This receptor was identified in a human donor with narcolepsy. CDR3 in DNA: TGTGCCAGCAGCCCCGGGGTTAACTATGGCTACACCTTC. Translation gives CASSPGVNYGYTF.